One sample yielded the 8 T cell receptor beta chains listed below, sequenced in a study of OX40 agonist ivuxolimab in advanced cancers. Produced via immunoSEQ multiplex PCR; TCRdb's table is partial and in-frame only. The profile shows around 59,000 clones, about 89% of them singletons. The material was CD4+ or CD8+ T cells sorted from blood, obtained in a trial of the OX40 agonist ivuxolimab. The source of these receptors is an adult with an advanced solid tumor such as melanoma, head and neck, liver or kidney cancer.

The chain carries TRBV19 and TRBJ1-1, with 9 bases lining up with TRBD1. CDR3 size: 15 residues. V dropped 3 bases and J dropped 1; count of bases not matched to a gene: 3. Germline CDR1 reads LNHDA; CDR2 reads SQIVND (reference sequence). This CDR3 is CASSIKGQGNTEAFF. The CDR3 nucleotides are TGTGCCAGTAGTATTAAGGGACAGGGGAACACTGAAGCTTTCTTT.

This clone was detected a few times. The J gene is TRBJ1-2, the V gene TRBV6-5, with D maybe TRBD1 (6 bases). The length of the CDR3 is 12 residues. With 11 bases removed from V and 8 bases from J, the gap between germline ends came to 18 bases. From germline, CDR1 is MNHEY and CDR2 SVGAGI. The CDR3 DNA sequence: TGTGCCTCCTACCGGGGGGCGAGGGGCTACACCTTC. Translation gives CASYRGARGYTF.

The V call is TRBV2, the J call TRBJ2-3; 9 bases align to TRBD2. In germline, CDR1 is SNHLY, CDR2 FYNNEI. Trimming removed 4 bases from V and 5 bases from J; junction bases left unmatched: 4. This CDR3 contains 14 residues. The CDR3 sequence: CASSVQREVDTQYF. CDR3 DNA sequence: TGTGCCAGCAGTGTACAGCGGGAGGTAGATACGCAGTATTTT.

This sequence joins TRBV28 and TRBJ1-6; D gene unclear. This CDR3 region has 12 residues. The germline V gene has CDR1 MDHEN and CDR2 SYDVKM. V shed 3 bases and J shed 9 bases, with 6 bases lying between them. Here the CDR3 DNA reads TGTGCCAGCAGTTTGGGGAGTTCACCCCTCCACTTT. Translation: CASSLGSSPLHF.

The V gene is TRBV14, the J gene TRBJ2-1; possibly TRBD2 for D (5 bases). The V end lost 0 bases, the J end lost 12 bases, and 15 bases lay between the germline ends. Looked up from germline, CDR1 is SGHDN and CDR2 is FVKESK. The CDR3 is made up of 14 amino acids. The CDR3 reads CASSQDSGRGSQFF. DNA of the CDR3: TGTGCCAGCAGCCAAGATTCGGGTCGCGGGTCGCAGTTCTTC.

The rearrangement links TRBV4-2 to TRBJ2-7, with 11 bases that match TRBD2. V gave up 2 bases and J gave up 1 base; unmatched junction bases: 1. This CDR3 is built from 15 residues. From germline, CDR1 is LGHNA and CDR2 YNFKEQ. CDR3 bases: TGTGCCAGCAGCCAAACTAGCGGGAGTTCCTACGAGCAGTACTTC. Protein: CASSQTSGSSYEQYF.

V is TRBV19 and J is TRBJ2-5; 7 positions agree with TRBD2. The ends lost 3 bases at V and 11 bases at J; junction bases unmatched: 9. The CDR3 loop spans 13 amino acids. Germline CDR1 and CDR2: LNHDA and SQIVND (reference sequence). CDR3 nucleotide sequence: TGTGCCAGTAGTATCGGCGGGAGAGAACGACAGTACTTC. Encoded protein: CASSIGGRERQYF.

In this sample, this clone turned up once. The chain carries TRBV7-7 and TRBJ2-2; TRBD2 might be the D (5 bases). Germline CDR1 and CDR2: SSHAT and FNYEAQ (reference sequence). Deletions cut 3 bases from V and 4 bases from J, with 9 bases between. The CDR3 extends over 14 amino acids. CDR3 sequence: CASSFARGTGELFF. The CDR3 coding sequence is TGTGCCAGCAGCTTTGCCCGGGGCACCGGGGAGCTGTTTTTT.